The clone carrying this TCR beta chain was observed a few times. The antigen remains undetermined. In TCRdb, the reads were re-called with MiXCR into one record per CDR3 protein. The profile covers approximately 100,000 distinct CDR3 sequences, with less than 30% appearing a single time and 80% to 85% taken by the ten largest. Trimming took 1 base from V and 3 from J, leaving 11 bases between them. The CDR3 consists of 15 residues. Germline CDR1 MDHEN, CDR2 SYDVKM. This sample was taken from a study of T cell repertoires in cytomegalovirus infection. General study points: Summed public TCR beta family frequency identified CMV carriers bearing the relevant HLA.

Sequences were derived from CD8+ T cells from cultured PBMCs, sampled from culture after CMV antigen stimulation. This TCR was sampled from a human donor in good health (CMV status not recorded). Some clones in this sample may be carry-over from other donors' samples. The V gene is TRBV28, the J gene TRBJ2-3; D is perhaps TRBD2 (5 bases). This chain's CDR3 is CASSLYSELTDTQYF. The CDR3 bases are TGTGCCAGCAGTTTATATAGCGAATTAACAGATACGCAGTATTTT.